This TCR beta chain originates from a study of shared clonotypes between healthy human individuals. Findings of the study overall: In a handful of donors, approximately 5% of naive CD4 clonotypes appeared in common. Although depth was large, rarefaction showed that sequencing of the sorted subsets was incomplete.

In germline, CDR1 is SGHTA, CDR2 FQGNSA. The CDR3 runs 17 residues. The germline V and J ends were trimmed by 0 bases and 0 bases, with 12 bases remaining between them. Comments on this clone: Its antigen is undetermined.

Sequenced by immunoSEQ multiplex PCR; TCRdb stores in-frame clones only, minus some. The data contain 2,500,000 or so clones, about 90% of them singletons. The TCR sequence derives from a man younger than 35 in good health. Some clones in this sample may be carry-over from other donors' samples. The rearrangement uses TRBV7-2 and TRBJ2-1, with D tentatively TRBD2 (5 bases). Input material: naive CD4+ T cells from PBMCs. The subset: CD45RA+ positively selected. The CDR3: CASSLAEPGSSYNEQFF. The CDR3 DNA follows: TGTGCCAGCAGCTTAGCCGAGCCGGGAAGCTCCTACAATGAGCAGTTCTTC.